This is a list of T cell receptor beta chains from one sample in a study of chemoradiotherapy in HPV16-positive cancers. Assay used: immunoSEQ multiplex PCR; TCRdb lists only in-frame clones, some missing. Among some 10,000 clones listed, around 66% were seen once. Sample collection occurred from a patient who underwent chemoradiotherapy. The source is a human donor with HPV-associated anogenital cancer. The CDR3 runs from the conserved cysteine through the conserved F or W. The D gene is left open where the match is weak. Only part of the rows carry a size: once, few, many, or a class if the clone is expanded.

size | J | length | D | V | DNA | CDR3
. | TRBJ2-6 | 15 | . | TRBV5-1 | TGCGCCAGCAGCTTGGCGAACTCTGGGGCCAACGTCCTGACTTTC | CASSLANSGANVLTF
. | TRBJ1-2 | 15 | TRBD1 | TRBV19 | TGTGCCAGTAGTATAGGTTGGACAGGGTTCTATGGCTACACCTTC | CASSIGWTGFYGYTF
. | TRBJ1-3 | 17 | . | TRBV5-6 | TGTGCCAGCAGCCCCTGGGACGGCTTAATCTCTGGAAACACCATATATTTT | CASSPWDGLISGNTIYF
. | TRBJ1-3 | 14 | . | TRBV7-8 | TGTGCCAGCAGCCGGGGCCTCTCTGGAAACACCATATATTTT | CASSRGLSGNTIYF
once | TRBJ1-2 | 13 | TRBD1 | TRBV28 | TGTGCCAGCAGACGGGACAGCCAGTATGGCTACACCTTC | CASRRDSQYGYTF
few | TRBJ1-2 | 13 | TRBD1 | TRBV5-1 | TGCGCCAGCAGCGAAACAGGGGGCTATGGCTACACCTTC | CASSETGGYGYTF
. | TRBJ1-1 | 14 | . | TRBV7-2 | TGTGCCAGCAGCTTAGGGGGACGGAACACTGAAGCTTTCTTT | CASSLGGRNTEAFF
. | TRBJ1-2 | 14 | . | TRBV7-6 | TGTGCCAGCAGCTTATCCGGACAGACCTATGGCTACACCTTC | CASSLSGQTYGYTF
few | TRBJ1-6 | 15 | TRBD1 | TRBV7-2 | TGTGCCAGCAGTTTCCTCAGACAGGGCTGGTCACCCCTCCACTTT | CASSFLRQGWSPLHF
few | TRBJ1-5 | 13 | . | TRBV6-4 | TGTGCCAGCAGTTCTGGACCGGGTCGGCCCCAGCATTTT | CASSSGPGRPQHF
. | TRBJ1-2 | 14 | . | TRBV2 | TGTGCCAGCAGTGAAAGTAGGGCGCAAGGTGGCTACACCTTC | CASSESRAQGGYTF
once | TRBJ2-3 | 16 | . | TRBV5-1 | TGCGCCAGCAGCCGGATGATTTCAGGGGTCACAGATACGCAGTATTTT | CASSRMISGVTDTQYF
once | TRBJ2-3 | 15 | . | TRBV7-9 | TGTGCCAGCAGCCCCAGTCGCCTGGGCGTAGATACGCAGTATTTT | CASSPSRLGVDTQYF
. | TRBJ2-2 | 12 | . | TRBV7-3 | TGTGCCAGCAGCTCCGAGGGCGGGGAGCTGTTTTTT | CASSSEGGELFF
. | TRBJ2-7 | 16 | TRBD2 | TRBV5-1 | TGCGCCAGCAGCTTTGCTAGCGGGGTGTCCGGTAACGAGCAGTACTTC | CASSFASGVSGNEQYF
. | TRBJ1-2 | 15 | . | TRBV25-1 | TGTGCCAGCAGTGAAGGACACAGGGACAACTATGGCTACACCTTC | CASSEGHRDNYGYTF
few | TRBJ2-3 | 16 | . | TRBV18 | TGTGCCAGCTCACCATTTGGAACGGGGAGCACAGATACGCAGTATTTT | CASSPFGTGSTDTQYF
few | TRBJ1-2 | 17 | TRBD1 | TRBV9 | TGTGCCAGCAGCCCCGATGACCGCGGGACAGGGGTTAACGGCTACACCTTC | CASSPDDRGTGVNGYTF
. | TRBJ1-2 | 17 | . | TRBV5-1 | TGCGCCAGCAGCCCCGAAAACGGGGGCCTGACTAACTATGGCTACACCTTC | CASSPENGGLTNYGYTF
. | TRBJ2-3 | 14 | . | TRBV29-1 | TGCAGCGTTGAGAGGGACGTAACGCCAGATACGCAGTATTTT | CSVERDVTPDTQYF
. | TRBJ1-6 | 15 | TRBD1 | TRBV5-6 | TGTGCCAGCAGCTTGCGGGACAGTTATAATTCACCCCTCCACTTT | CASSLRDSYNSPLHF
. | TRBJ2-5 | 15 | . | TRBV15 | TGTGCCACCAGCAGAGATCCTTCTGGGCTAGAGACCCAGTACTTC | CATSRDPSGLETQYF